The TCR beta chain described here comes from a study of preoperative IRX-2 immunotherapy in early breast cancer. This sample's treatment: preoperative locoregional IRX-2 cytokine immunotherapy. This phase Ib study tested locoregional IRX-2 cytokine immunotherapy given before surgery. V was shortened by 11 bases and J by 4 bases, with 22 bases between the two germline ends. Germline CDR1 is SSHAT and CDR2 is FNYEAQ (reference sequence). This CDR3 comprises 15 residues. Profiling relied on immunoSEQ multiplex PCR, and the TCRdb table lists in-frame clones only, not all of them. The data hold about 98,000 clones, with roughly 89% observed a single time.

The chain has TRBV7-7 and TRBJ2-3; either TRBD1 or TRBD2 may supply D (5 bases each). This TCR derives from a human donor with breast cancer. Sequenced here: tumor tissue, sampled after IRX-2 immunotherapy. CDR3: CAGTPGPGAPDTQYF. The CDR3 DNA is TGTGCCGGTACCCCGGGGCCAGGAGCCCCAGATACGCAGTATTTT.